This T cell receptor beta chain was identified during a study of T cells in narcolepsy listed by TCRdb under 2018. Regarding the research as a whole: Patients with narcolepsy type 1 or type 2 (NT1, NT2) were enrolled in the study together with healthy control donors. The study sought autoreactive T cells targeting hypocretin neuron self-antigens (hypocretin, TRIB2) in narcolepsy patients, using TCR Vbeta sequencing to track clonotypes in blood and CSF. Study-wide findings and limitations: Autoreactive clonotypes were reported to be detected serially in the blood of the same patients and of different patients, but not in the blood of healthy controls. Patients and controls had comparable numbers of sequenced blood memory CD4+ clonotypes, averaging about 37,000 and 33,000, respectively. Plots comparing CSF and blood CD4+ T cell clonotypes from the same patient highlighted HCRT-specific and TRIB2-specific autoreactive clonotypes. Some blood memory CD4+ repertoires from patients and controls contained no sequences matching autoreactive T cell clones.

For TCR Vbeta sequencing, memory CD4+ T cells were sorted ex vivo from the peripheral blood of narcolepsy patients and healthy controls. Looking up the germline V gene yields CDR1 MNHNS and CDR2 SASEGT. The germline ends are 11 bases apart after V is trimmed by 2 bases and J by 0 bases. The CDR3, cysteine through phenylalanine, is 16 amino acids long. The read is trimmed to its CDR3 DNA, 48 bases read in frame from base 1. The library relied on the immunoSEQ multiplex PCR assay. TCRdb retrieved this table from immuneACCESS and kept in-frame rearrangements only. Not all clones are present; in checked studies, unresolved V genes account for under half, and no reason is known for the remainder. In all, the sample holds fewer than 25,000 clones, and around 81% of those were seen once. The ten largest clones capture roughly 4.1% of the sample. A note on this clone: What this receptor recognizes is not known. Base qualities are not recorded, but no much larger clone differs from it by a single base.

The receptor comes from a human donor in good health. Material for sequencing was memory (CD45RA-) CD4+ T cells from blood. The cell subset or site label, read with the paper, signifies: memory T cells sorted ex vivo from peripheral blood. The chain is made from TRBV6-1 and TRBJ2-1; TRBD2 could be the D gene, as 6 bases match. CDR3 reads: CASSEPRGSSYNEQFF. The bases read TGTGCCAGCAGTGAACCTCGGGGGAGCTCCTACAATGAGCAGTTCTTC.